The source of this T cell receptor beta chain is a study of breast tumors, draining lymph nodes, adjacent tissues. Study-level points and caveats: Tumor repertoires ranked between lymph nodes and nontumor tissue in diversity, with V and J gene preferences. Tumor and nontumor repertoires were significantly more similar in luminal-like than in basal-like breast cancer. Most tumor T cells seemingly derive from lymph node, then expand in tumor. That most tumor T cells come from lymph nodes remained unproven.

This clonotype has a count of ten or more. Its cognate antigen is unknown. V was trimmed by 5 bases and J by 6 bases, leaving 20 bases between them. Germline V gives CDR1 SEHNR, CDR2 FQNEAQ (reference sequence). This CDR3 contains 16 residues. TCRdb passed the multiplex PCR reads through MiXCR, listing each CDR3 protein once. The data hold about 32,000 distinct CDR3 sequences, with 35% to 40% observed a single time. The rearrangement joins TRBV7-9 to TRBJ2-1; no clear D. Sequencing was done on a sample of breast tumor tissue. The sequence derives from a female donor with breast cancer. Some clones in this sample may be carry-over from other donors' samples. DNA of the CDR3: TGTGCCAGCAGCCGCCCAGACTCCCTGGCCTTCAATGAGCAGTTCTTC. Its translation is CASSRPDSLAFNEQFF.